This T cell receptor (beta chain) is from a study of blood T cell repertoires in COVID-19. Background on the study: There were acute and convalescent COVID-19 samples, and they came from the United States, Italy and Spain. From T cells, B-cell-depleted T cells, or PBMCs came the material, which was cDNA or gDNA.

As processed by the authors: Amplification of reference gene primers was used by the study to estimate nucleated cell counts. Sequencing used immunoSEQ multiplex PCR; TCRdb keeps in-frame clones, though not all of them. V and J calls and clone size come straight from that table; D and trimming were deduced from the DNA. The sample holds 99,000 or so clones, roughly 79% seen once. The V and J ends lost 4 bases and 0 bases respectively, with 11 bases between them. The CDR3 runs 15 residues. The germline V gene encodes CDR1 SGDLS and CDR2 YYNGEE. The sample consisted of peripheral blood. The receptor's source is a woman between 70 and 85 years old with acute or convalescent COVID-19. The chain couples TRBV9 to TRBJ1-5, with D possibly being TRBD1 (6 bases). CDR3 sequence: CASSSGQSSNQPQHF. The CDR3 DNA sequence: TGTGCCAGCAGCTCCGGACAGTCTAGCAATCAGCCCCAGCATTTT.